This passage covers 14 T cell receptor beta chains from one sample sequenced in a study of CD8+CD57+ T cells in acquired aplastic anemia. CDR3 and TCR beta VDJ profiling relied on a genomic DNA template. TCRdb re-called the reads through MiXCR, storing one row per CDR3 protein. The sample holds about 180,000 distinct CDR3 sequences; roughly 60% are singletons and the top ten take 42%. In patients chosen for sequencing, flow cytometry had shown CD8+CD57+ cell expansion. Specimen: sorted CD4+, CD8+, or CD8+CD57+ T cells (not recorded which) from PBMCs. These receptors came from a human donor with aplastic anemia.

A few counts support this clonotype. Relative to the germline gene, one junction end is altered; a read error may explain this. The rearrangement uses TRBV7-2 and TRBJ2-7, with D tentatively TRBD1 (6 bases). Germline CDR1 and CDR2: SGHTA and FQGNSA. The CDR3 is made up of 14 amino acids. The CDR3 sequence is CASSLGPDRPKAHF. The CDR3 coding sequence is TGTGCCAGCAGCTTAGGTCCGGACAGACCCAAAGCCCACTTC.

Remarks on this clonotype: Relative to the germline gene, one junction end is altered; a read error may explain this. This chain uses TRBV5-8 with TRBJ1-1, with D tentatively TRBD1 (5 bases). Germline V CDR1 and CDR2: SGHTS, YDEGEE. The CDR3 extends over 14 amino acids. The CDR3 nucleotides are TGCGCCAGCAGCCGGGACCTGGGGAACACTGAAGCTTTCTTT. Translated, it gives CASSRDLGNTEAFF. Supplemented by reference TRBV5-8 and TRBJ1-1, the full variable domain reads EAGVTQSPTHLIKTRGQQATLRCSPISGHTSVYWYQQALGLGLQFLLWYDEGEERNRGNFPPRFSGRQFPNYSSELNVNALELEDSALYLCASSRDLGNTEAFFGQGTRLTVV.

This clonotype was seen only once. The DNA of the CDR3 is TGTGCCAGCAGCCCAGGGGGACCACCTGGGGCCAACGTCCTGACTTTC. Its translation is CASSPGGPPGANVLTF. The chain uses TRBV7-9 and TRBJ2-6; 7 bases match TRBD1. The CDR3 covers 16 residues. The V segment lost 5 bases and the J segment 2 bases; nucleotides outside the gene matches: 6. Germline values: CDR1 SEHNR, CDR2 FQNEAQ (reference sequence).

The rearrangement joins TRBV7-9 to TRBJ1-6, with TRBD1 matching 8 bases. The V and J ends lost 3 bases and 6 bases, in that order; junction bases with no gene match: 7. This CDR3 has 16 amino acids. In germline, CDR1 is SEHNR, CDR2 FQNEAQ (reference sequence). As DNA, the CDR3 is TGTGCCAGCAGCTTGGACAGGGAGGCGGGTAATTCACCCCTCCACTTT. The encoded protein is CASSLDREAGNSPLHF.

The chain is built from TRBV7-9 and TRBJ1-1; 7 nucleotides match TRBD1. The CDR3 is made up of 13 amino acids. Germline assignment: CDR1 SEHNR and CDR2 FQNEAQ (reference sequence). V was pared by 5 bases and J by 4 bases, with 4 bases of the junction left unmatched. This chain's CDR3 is CASSITGVTEAFF. CDR3 sequence (DNA): TGTGCCAGCAGCATCACAGGGGTCACTGAAGCTTTCTTT.

The chain joins TRBV7-3 to TRBJ2-3, with D uncertain. The V gene's germline CDR1 is SGHTA and CDR2 FQGTGA. The CDR3 totals 15 residues. Trimming took off 8 bases at V and 6 bases at J, with 21 bases between the two ends. CDR3 residues: CASFSLVPGGDTQYF. DNA for the CDR3: TGTGCCAGCTTCAGCTTAGTCCCAGGTGGGGATACGCAGTATTTT.

This clonotype was seen only a few times. The V gene is TRBV24-1, the J gene TRBJ2-3; 9 bases align to TRBD1. The germline V gene has CDR1 KGHDR and CDR2 SFDVKD. J gave up 5 bases and V 1 base, and 9 bases lay outside the gene matches. The CDR3 has 17 amino acids. In DNA, the CDR3 is TGTGCCACCAGTGATTTCTGGAGGACAGGGGACAAAGATACGCAGTATTTT. Amino acid sequence: CATSDFWRTGDKDTQYF.

V and J are TRBV5-6 and TRBJ1-4; a weak D match, TRBD1 (6 bases). CDR1 is SGHDT and CDR2 is YYEEEE in the germline V gene. V dropped 4 bases and J dropped 6 bases, with 13 bases sitting between them. This CDR3 is built from 14 residues. The CDR3: CASSVRGGYEKLFF. CDR3 coding DNA: TGTGCCAGCAGCGTCCGAGGGGGATATGAAAAACTGTTTTTT.

In this sample, this clonotype turned up a few times. This chain connects TRBV2 to TRBJ2-7, with 8 bases fitting TRBD1. V shed 4 bases, J shed 3 bases, and the junction held 5 bases outside the gene matches. The CDR3 has 14 amino acids. Germline V lookup: CDR1 SNHLY, CDR2 FYNNEI. CDR3 in DNA: TGTGCCAGCAGTGTCAGGGGGCTTGGCTACGAGCAGTACTTC. This translates into CASSVRGLGYEQYF.

CDR3 protein: CSARPLNTEAFF. Written as DNA, the CDR3 is TGCAGTGCTAGACCGTTGAACACTGAAGCTTTCTTT. This rearrangement joins TRBV20-1 to TRBJ1-1; D is unclear. Germline V gives CDR1 DFQATT, CDR2 SNEGSKA (reference sequence). V was shortened by 2 bases and J by 0 bases, with 4 bases between the two germline ends. CDR3 size: 12 residues.

Here the CDR3 reads CASSLGGRRYEQYF. For the CDR3, the DNA is TGTGCCAGCAGCTTAGGAGGTCGGCGGTACGAGCAGTACTTC. The chain has TRBV7-2 and TRBJ2-7; D gene uncertain. Germline CDR1 reads SGHTA; CDR2 reads FQGNSA. The germline V and J ends were trimmed by 1 base and 4 bases, with 11 bases remaining between them. This CDR3 has 14 amino acids.

This clonotype was seen a single time. V is TRBV25-1 and J is TRBJ2-5, with a possible D match to TRBD2 (6 bases). The V end lost 1 base, the J end lost 5 bases, and 11 bases lay between the germline ends. Germline CDR1 is MGHDK and CDR2 is SYGVNS. This CDR3 has 14 residues. This chain's CDR3 is CASSESGGKETQYF. In DNA form, the CDR3 reads TGTGCCAGCAGTGAATCAGGCGGGAAGGAGACCCAGTACTTC.

The chain is built from TRBV18 and TRBJ2-5; no definite D call. V was pared by 0 bases and J by 1 base, with 3 bases between. The CDR3 runs to 13 residues. Per the germline V gene, CDR1 is KGHSH and CDR2 is LQKENI. CDR3 in DNA: TGTGCCAGCTCACCACCGACCCAAGAGACCCAGTACTTC. It specifies CASSPPTQETQYF.

The V call is TRBV2, the J call TRBJ2-1; 11 bases fit TRBD2. The ends lost 2 bases at V and 6 bases at J; junction bases unmatched: 3. The CDR3 spans 15 residues. Per the germline V gene, CDR1 is SNHLY and CDR2 is FYNNEI. Here the CDR3 reads CASSELGLAANEQFF. The CDR3 bases are TGTGCCAGCAGTGAACTGGGACTAGCGGCCAATGAGCAGTTCTTC.